This is a list of T cell receptor beta chains from one sample in a study of human T cells and chemical hapten exposure. TCRdb passed the reads through MiXCR, listing each CDR3 protein once. The repertoire consists of about 120,000 distinct CDR3 sequences, with 8.5% to 9% occurring once and the leading ten covering roughly 1.3%. The sequencing input was whole blood. Every receptor here comes from a human donor in good health. Some clones in this sample may be carry-over from other donors' samples. The CDR3 runs from the conserved cysteine through the conserved F or W. The D gene is left open where the match is weak. Rows may omit the clone size; those that give it use once, few, many or a size class.

clone size	V gene	J gene	D gene	CDR3 DNA	CDR3 protein
NA	TRBV4-2	TRBJ2-3	NA	TGTGCCAGCAGCCAAGAAGCTGGGGCAGATACGCAGTATTTT	CASSQEAGADTQYF
NA	TRBV4-2	TRBJ2-1	NA	TGTGCCAGCAGCCCCTTGTTGTCCGGAGATTTGAATGAGCAGTTCTTC	CASSPLLSGDLNEQFF
few	TRBV7-2	TRBJ2-7	NA	TGTGCCAGCAGCTACCCAGGCTACGAGCAGTACTTC	CASSYPGYEQYF
many	TRBV13	TRBJ2-1	NA	TGTGCCAGCAGCTTTCTTAATGAGCAGTTCTTC	CASSFLNEQFF
many	TRBV12-3/TRBV12-4	TRBJ1-5	NA	TGTGCCAGCATGAAACAGGCTCCACAGCCCCAGCATTTT	CASMKQAPQPQHF
NA	TRBV7-9	TRBJ2-2	NA	TGTGCCAGCAGCTTAGAGCAGGGCAGACTTACCGGGGAGCTGTTTTTT	CASSLEQGRLTGELFF
few	TRBV12-3/TRBV12-4	TRBJ2-3	NA	TGTGCCAGCAGTCCACACGGGCCGGGGAGGGATACGCAGTATTTT	CASSPHGPGRDTQYF
few	TRBV10-3	TRBJ2-7	NA	TGTGCCATCAGTGAGTCGACGGGGGACTTCCGGTACGAGCAGTACTTC	CAISESTGDFRYEQYF
NA	TRBV3-1	TRBJ2-5	NA	TGTGCCAGCAGCCAAGATTATGGCCTTTACTTC	CASSQDYGLYF
many	TRBV29-1	TRBJ2-5	TRBD1	TGCAGCGTTGAAGGAGGGACAGGGGGGGACCTGGAGACCCAGTACTTC	CSVEGGTGGDLETQYF
many	TRBV5-1	TRBJ1-1	NA	TGCGCCAGCAGCACAAATACAGGGAACACTGAAGCTTTCTTT	CASSTNTGNTEAFF
many	TRBV29-1	TRBJ1-1	NA	TGCAGCGTTGAAAGGACGGTACAGAACACTGAAGCTTTCTTT	CSVERTVQNTEAFF
few	TRBV3-1	TRBJ2-1	TRBD2	TGTGCCAGCAGCCCAGCTAGCGGACCCTACAATGAGCAGTTCTTC	CASSPASGPYNEQFF
many	TRBV12-3/TRBV12-4	TRBJ2-5	NA	TGTGCCAGCAGTTTACGGATGGGTCTGGGGCAAGAGACCCAGTACTTC	CASSLRMGLGQETQYF
few	TRBV20-1	TRBJ2-7	NA	TGCAGTGCTAGCAGGACAGCCGGCGGGTACGAGCAGTACTTC	CSASRTAGGYEQYF
few	TRBV5-1	TRBJ2-7	NA	TGCGCCAGCAGCTTGCACAGAAGCTCCTACGAGCAGTACTTC	CASSLHRSSYEQYF
many	TRBV7-9	TRBJ1-1	NA	TGTGCCAGCAGCTTAGGGGCTGGGGGCACTGAAGCTTTCTTT	CASSLGAGGTEAFF
NA	TRBV7-2	TRBJ2-1	NA	TGTGCCAGCAGCTCCCGTGCGGGTTTGGGGAACAATGAGCAGTTCTTC	CASSSRAGLGNNEQFF
few	TRBV25-1	TRBJ1-6	NA	TGTGCCAGCAGTCAAAGGACTTCACCCCTCCACTTT	CASSQRTSPLHF
NA	TRBV5-1	TRBJ1-1	NA	TGCGCCAGCAGCTTCGACAGTAGGGGCACTGAAGCTTTCTTT	CASSFDSRGTEAFF
NA	TRBV2	TRBJ2-1	NA	TGTGCCAGCAGTGAAAAGGGACCCTACAATGAGCAGTTCTTC	CASSEKGPYNEQFF
NA	TRBV4-1	TRBJ2-7	NA	TGCGCCAGCAGCCAAGGTGAAACCGTTTCCTACGAGCAGTACTTC	CASSQGETVSYEQYF
NA	TRBV27	TRBJ2-7	NA	TGTGCCAGCAGTTTAGGGACTGACTTGGAGCAGTACTTC	CASSLGTDLEQYF
many	TRBV5-1	TRBJ1-1	NA	TGCGCCAGCAGCATGGGGACGAACACTGAAGCTTTCTTT	CASSMGTNTEAFF
NA	TRBV29-1	TRBJ2-7	TRBD2	TGCAGCGTTGTTGCGGGGGCCTACGAGCAGTACTTC	CSVVAGAYEQYF
NA	TRBV20-1	TRBJ2-1	TRBD2	TGCAGTGCCAAGCCGGGACTAGCGGGTTACAATGAGCAGTTCTTC	CSAKPGLAGYNEQFF
many	TRBV6-2/TRBV6-3	TRBJ1-2	TRBD1	TGTGCCAGCAACCCGACAGGGGGCTCCTATGGCTACACCTTC	CASNPTGGSYGYTF
many	TRBV6-2/TRBV6-3	TRBJ1-1	NA	TGTGCCAGCAGTTTCCCGACGGTTGGGGGTGACACTGAAGCTTTCTTT	CASSFPTVGGDTEAFF